Listed below are T cell receptor beta chains from one sample, sequenced in a study of sequential checkpoint blockade in melanoma. Repertoires were generated with immunoSEQ multiplex PCR, while TCRdb's copy carries only in-frame clones and drops some. Among some 3,700 clones listed, 19% were seen once. The sequencing here drew on tumor tissue (inferred from file names), taken from a patient given nivolumab and ipilimumab in sequence. The receptors shown here come from a human patient with melanoma. Some clones in this sample may be carry-over from other donors' samples. Both conserved end residues are trimmed from each CDR3. Fields, in order: V gene, J gene, CDR3 protein.

>TRBV25-1|TRBJ1-6
ASRSGRVKNSPLH
>TRBV5-1|TRBJ2-7
ASSLGSGDYEQY
>TRBV19|TRBJ1-1
ASSKGRVGGMNTEAF
>TRBV7-1|TRBJ1-6
ASRSGDESPLH
>TRBV12-5|TRBJ2-1
ASAGGGGRSYNEQF
>TRBV6-8|TRBJ1-5
ASSYLGGPDSNQPQH
>TRBV11-3|TRBJ2-3
ASSLPLGSGTDTQY
>TRBV28|TRBJ2-7
ASSLDSGGDEQY
>TRBV28|TRBJ1-1
ASSLEFVGNTEAF
>TRBV14|TRBJ1-1
ASSQVRTGGFTEAF
>TRBV9|TRBJ2-2
ASSVEDLTVNGELF
>TRBV11-3|TRBJ2-1
ASSKEGVSGNEQF
>TRBV29-1|TRBJ1-3
SVESGNTIY
>TRBV23-1|TRBJ2-2
ASSPPGTGELF
>TRBV7-1|TRBJ1-6
ASSYGGNSPLH
>TRBV11-3|TRBJ2-7
ASSQVAGWTYEQY
>TRBV5-1|TRBJ2-2
ASSLAGRLTGAGELF
>TRBV10-3|TRBJ2-1
AIMTTGVSYNEQF
>TRBV19|TRBJ2-3
ASSINPSTDTQY
>TRBV6-8|TRBJ2-5
ASNGWDREQETQY
>TRBV11-3|TRBJ2-5
ASSSTGAGTGGTQY
>TRBV30|TRBJ2-5
AWSNQPGGSQETQY
>TRBV11-3|TRBJ2-5
ASSPRGGQETQY
>TRBV19|TRBJ1-5
ASKAGGAYSNQPQH
>TRBV6-8|TRBJ2-7
ASSSTPGAEQY
>TRBV29-1|TRBJ1-2
SVDIRERSYDGYT